This TCR beta chain came from a study of shared clonotypes between healthy human individuals. Points from the study as a whole: Expectations were that clonotype sharing among donors would be affected by sequencing depth. A few donors had around 5% of their naive CD4 clonotypes in common.

The ends were cut back, 2 bases at V and 2 bases at J, with 13 bases in the middle. Looked up from germline, CDR1 is MDHEN and CDR2 is SYDVKM. This CDR3 has 16 residues. Subsets obtained from CD4+ cells comprised CD45RA+ naive and CD45RA-negative memory cells. Concerning this clone: Its target is not known.

The protocol was immunoSEQ multiplex PCR, while the TCRdb copy is restricted to in-frame clones and leaves out a portion. The data contain fewer than 2.5 million clones, roughly 93% of them seen just once; the ten biggest clones take up 0.36%. The J gene is TRBJ1-5, the V gene TRBV28; D is possibly TRBD1 (6 bases). This clonotype was obtained from a man between 18 and 35 years old in good health. Some clones in this sample may be carry-over from other donors' samples. Input material: naive CD4+ T cells from PBMCs. Subset meaning: CD45RA+ positively selected. The CDR3 region is CASSLVGGLGNQPQHF. The CDR3 nucleotides read TGTGCCAGCAGTTTAGTTGGGGGGCTAGGCAATCAGCCCCAGCATTTT.